Listed below are T cell receptor beta chains from one sample, sequenced in a study of blood T cell repertoires in COVID-19. Sequenced by immunoSEQ multiplex PCR; TCRdb stores in-frame clones only, minus some. The top ten clones hold approximately 3.6% of a sample with some 140,000 clones, approximately 79% of them seen once. Sequenced: peripheral blood. These receptor sequences come from a man aged 55 to 70 with acute or convalescent COVID-19. Both conserved end residues are part of each CDR3. A D gene is named only where the DNA matches it firmly. A clone size is listed for some rows: how often the clone was seen (once, few, many), or a class if it is expanded.

J: TRBJ1-1
D: NA
V: TRBV3-1/TRBV3-2
size: NA
DNA: TGTGCCAGCAGCCAAGGGGGGGGTTACACTGAAGCTTTCTTT
CDR3: CASSQGGGYTEAFF

J: TRBJ2-2
D: NA
V: TRBV11-2
size: once
DNA: TGTGCCAGCAGTTTCGGGACGAACACCGGGGAGCTGTTTTTT
CDR3: CASSFGTNTGELFF

J: TRBJ1-6
D: NA
V: TRBV9
size: NA
DNA: TGTGCCAGCAGCCCCAGGCCAGGGGAGGGCTCCTATAATTCACCCCTCCACTTT
CDR3: CASSPRPGEGSYNSPLHF

J: TRBJ1-5
D: NA
V: TRBV19
size: NA
DNA: TGTGCCAGTAGCCTACAGGGACCCGGGCAGCCCCAGCATTTT
CDR3: CASSLQGPGQPQHF

J: TRBJ1-1
D: TRBD1
V: TRBV7-2
size: once
DNA: TGTGCCAGCAGCTTAGACAGGGGGCGCGGGTGGGCCACTGAAGCTTTCTTT
CDR3: CASSLDRGRGWATEAFF

J: TRBJ2-1
D: TRBD2
V: TRBV29-1
size: NA
DNA: TGCAGCGTCCTAGCGGGAGGGCCCAATGAGCAGTTCTTC
CDR3: CSVLAGGPNEQFF

J: TRBJ1-1
D: NA
V: TRBV30
size: many
DNA: TGTGCCTGGAGTGGAAGCTCGTTCACTGAAGCTTTCTTT
CDR3: CAWSGSSFTEAFF

J: TRBJ2-3
D: TRBD2
V: TRBV24-1
size: NA
DNA: TGTGCCACCACCTCAGGGACTAGCGGGAGAACAGATACGCAGTATTTT
CDR3: CATTSGTSGRTDTQYF

J: TRBJ2-7
D: NA
V: TRBV2
size: NA
DNA: TGTGCCAGCAGGGGTGACATCTCCCCGGGGTACGAGCAGTACTTC
CDR3: CASRGDISPGYEQYF

J: TRBJ1-2
D: NA
V: TRBV3-1/TRBV3-2
size: NA
DNA: TGTGCCAGCAGCCGGGGCGGCCCAGAAAACTATGGCTACACCTTC
CDR3: CASSRGGPENYGYTF

J: TRBJ1-1
D: NA
V: TRBV6-5
size: NA
DNA: TGTGCCAGCAGTTACTTAGGGGAGAACACTGAAGCTTTCTTT
CDR3: CASSYLGENTEAFF

J: TRBJ2-1
D: TRBD2
V: TRBV7-6
size: NA
DNA: TGTGCCAGCAGCTTATTTAGCGGGGTGTCCTACAATGAGCAGTTCTTC
CDR3: CASSLFSGVSYNEQFF

J: TRBJ1-4
D: NA
V: TRBV18
size: NA
DNA: TGTGCCAGCTCACCCTCCGACGGGGAAAAACTGTTTTTT
CDR3: CASSPSDGEKLFF

J: TRBJ2-7
D: TRBD2
V: TRBV7-2
size: few
DNA: TGTGCCAGCAGCTTAGAGGCGGGAGGAACCTACGAGCAGTACTTC
CDR3: CASSLEAGGTYEQYF

J: TRBJ1-1
D: NA
V: TRBV6-2/TRBV6-3
size: NA
DNA: TGTGCCAGCAGTTACGGGAGAGGGAACACTGAAGCTTTCTTT
CDR3: CASSYGRGNTEAFF

J: TRBJ2-2
D: NA
V: TRBV11-2
size: NA
DNA: TGTGCCAGCAGCCCTTCAAGCGGGTTGAACACCGGGGAGCTGTTTTTT
CDR3: CASSPSSGLNTGELFF

J: TRBJ2-1
D: TRBD2
V: TRBV5-4
size: NA
DNA: TGTGCCAGCAGCGCCCCCGGACTAGCGAGTGGTGAGCAGTTCTTC
CDR3: CASSAPGLASGEQFF

J: TRBJ1-2
D: NA
V: TRBV27
size: NA
DNA: TGTGCCAGCCGGGGGATAGCTAACTATGGCTACACCTTC
CDR3: CASRGIANYGYTF

J: TRBJ1-2
D: TRBD1
V: TRBV9
size: NA
DNA: TGTGCCAGCAGCCGACAGGGGGCAGATGGCTACACCTTC
CDR3: CASSRQGADGYTF

J: TRBJ1-2
D: TRBD1
V: TRBV7-9
size: NA
DNA: TGTGCCAGCAGGGCCGACCGGGACAGAGGATATTACACCTTC
CDR3: CASRADRDRGYYTF

J: TRBJ1-6
D: NA
V: TRBV19
size: NA
DNA: TGTGCCAGTTGCGATAGCTCCTATAATTCACCCCTCCACTTT
CDR3: CASCDSSYNSPLHF